The 22 T cell receptor beta chains given below trace back to one sample, sequenced in a study of human T cells and chemical hapten exposure (dated by TCRdb to the early 2020s). Read against the paper, the sample's time point label means: patch test 2, 6 weeks after DPC sensitization. The sample's treatment or condition label is to be understood as: therapeutic diphenylcyclopropenone sensitization with weekly scalp DPC. Receptors were amplified or captured by RACE. Sequencing was performed on a NextSeq 500. TCRdb reprocessed the public reads (quality trimming at Q25 with fastp, clone calling with MiXCR) and kept in-frame beta chains. Entries that share a CDR3 protein sequence are merged under the most common genes and DNA. This sample has some 45,000 distinct CDR3 sequences in its table, and 8% to 9% of those were observed once. Around 16% of the sample goes to the ten largest clones. Specimen: whole blood, collected in connection with sensitization to the hapten diphenylcyclopropenone (DPC). The origin of the receptors is a middle-aged woman with alopecia areata. Some clones in this sample may be carry-over from other donors' samples.

The chain couples TRBV5-8 to TRBJ1-5, with TRBD1 matching 8 bases. The CDR3 runs to 16 residues. Per the germline V gene, CDR1 is SGHTS and CDR2 is YDEGEE. The ends lost 4 bases at V and 3 bases at J; junction bases unmatched: 9. CDR3 DNA: TGTGCCAGCAGCCGAGCCACAGGGGGGACCAATCAGCCCCAGCATTTT. This sequence encodes CASSRATGGTNQPQHF. Full variable domain (missing parts from reference TRBV5-8 and TRBJ1-5): EAGVTQSPTHLIKTRGQQATLRCSPISGHTSVYWYQQALGLGLQFLLWYDEGEERNRGNFPPRFSGRQFPNYSSELNVNALELEDSALYLCASSRATGGTNQPQHFGDGTRLSIL.

This clonotype has ten or more counts. The V gene is TRBV7-2, the J gene TRBJ2-3; D remains unclear. Trimming removed 5 bases at V and 6 bases at J, with 12 bases between. The CDR3 length is 13 residues. Germline CDR1 SGHTA, CDR2 FQGNSA. CDR3 protein: CASSLLVLDTQYF. The DNA of the CDR3 is TGTGCCAGCAGCCTTCTAGTTTTGGATACGCAGTATTTT.

This clonotype was observed at least ten times. V usage is TRBV7-9 and J usage is TRBJ1-2, with D unresolved. Trimming removed 1 base from V and 0 bases from J, with 6 bases in between. The germline V gene encodes CDR1 SEHNR and CDR2 FQNEAQ (reference sequence). This CDR3 has 14 residues. CDR3 sequence (DNA): TGTGCCAGCAGCTTAGAGGCAACTAACTATGGCTACACCTTC. Translation gives CASSLEATNYGYTF. The complete variable domain, with remaining parts taken from reference TRBV7-9 and TRBJ1-2, reads DTGVSQNPRHKITKRGQNVTFRCDPISEHNRLYWYRQTLGQGPEFLTYFQNEAQLEKSRLLSDRFSAERPKGSFSTLEIQRTEQGDSAMYLCASSLEATNYGYTFGSGTRLTVV.

The chain joins TRBV20-1 to TRBJ2-3, with D tentatively TRBD1 (6 bases). Germline CDR1 is DFQATT and CDR2 is SNEGSKA (reference sequence). CDR3 size: 13 residues. V lost 6 bases to trimming and J lost 0 bases, with 10 bases between them. The CDR3 is CSAVQGSTDTQYF. The CDR3 DNA is TGCAGTGCGGTACAGGGCAGCACAGATACGCAGTATTTT.

This clonotype occurred a few times. This CDR3 is CASSSAGYTF. In DNA form, the CDR3 reads TGTGCCAGCAGTTCCGCGGGCTACACCTTC. The J gene is TRBJ1-2, the V gene TRBV28; no clear D gene. Trimming removed 4 bases at V and 8 bases at J, with 5 bases between. There are 10 residues in the CDR3. CDR1 and CDR2 (germline): MDHEN, SYDVKM.

The CDR3 here is CASRPVGDTEAFF. DNA for the CDR3: TGCGCCAGCCGCCCAGTGGGGGACACTGAAGCTTTCTTT. This rearrangement joins TRBV5-1 to TRBJ1-1, with D perhaps TRBD1 (5 bases). The CDR3 is 13 residues long. The V gene lost 7 bases and the J gene lost 3 bases, with 13 bases spanning the gap. Germline-derived CDR1 and CDR2 are SGHRS and YFSETQ.

About this clonotype: A much larger clone differs by one base, so this may be a read error. CDR3 loop: CAIRGAYTEAFF. The CDR3 coding sequence is TGTGCCATCAGGGGGGCGTACACTGAAGCTTTCTTT. The chain recombines TRBV10-3 with TRBJ1-1; tentative D call: TRBD1 (6 bases). Trimming shortened V by 6 bases and J by 3 bases, and 8 bases separated the two germline ends. CDR3 size: 12 residues. Germline V gene lookup returns CDR1 ENHRY and CDR2 SYGVKD.

The J gene is TRBJ1-1, the V gene TRBV27; TRBD1 might be the D (5 bases). V dropped 1 base and J dropped 4 bases, with 13 bases sitting between them. The CDR3 consists of 15 residues. From germline, CDR1 is MNHEY and CDR2 SMNVEV (reference sequence). DNA of the CDR3: TGTGCCAGCAGTTTATTTGGGGGATTAGGCACTGAAGCTTTCTTT. This encodes CASSLFGGLGTEAFF.

This clonotype was counted at least ten times. The V gene is TRBV27, the J gene TRBJ2-1; 8 nucleotides match TRBD2. This CDR3 has 15 amino acids. CDR1 is MNHEY, CDR2 SMNVEV, per germline (reference sequence). V was pared by 5 bases and J by 4 bases, with 7 bases of the junction left unmatched. The CDR3 region is CASSPGSGIYNEQFF. CDR3 sequence (DNA): TGTGCCAGCAGTCCCGGTAGCGGGATATACAATGAGCAGTTCTTC.

This clonotype was seen at least ten times. The chain combines TRBV20-1 with TRBJ1-2; D unclear. The ends were cut back, 0 bases at V and 2 bases at J, with 13 bases in the middle. This CDR3 contains 15 residues. Germline CDR1 reads DFQATT; CDR2 reads SNEGSKA (reference sequence). CDR3 residues: CSARDQRGGNYGYTF. CDR3 DNA: TGCAGTGCTAGAGATCAGCGCGGAGGGAACTATGGCTACACCTTC.

At least ten counts were recorded for this clonotype. The chain carries TRBV2 and TRBJ2-2; tentative D call: TRBD1 (6 bases). The CDR3 runs to 14 residues. With 6 bases removed from V and 7 bases from J, the gap between germline ends came to 15 bases. The germline V gene encodes CDR1 SNHLY and CDR2 FYNNEI. Here the CDR3 reads CASSEKGTLGELFF. The CDR3 nucleotides read TGTGCCAGCAGCGAAAAAGGGACACTCGGGGAGCTGTTTTTT.

This clonotype was detected ten times or more. This chain joins TRBV6-2 or TRBV6-3 and TRBJ2-2; 7 nucleotides line up with TRBD1. The CDR3 length is 13 residues. Germline CDR1 reads MNHEY; CDR2 reads SVGEGT. With 8 bases clipped from V and 3 bases from J, the junction kept 3 bases outside the gene matches. CDR3 region: CASHDRDTGELFF. CDR3 coding DNA: TGTGCCAGCCACGACAGGGACACCGGGGAGCTGTTTTTT.

In its sample, this clonotype was seen many times. The chain joins TRBV4-1 to TRBJ2-3; 7 bases map to TRBD2. This CDR3 region has 16 residues. V shed 3 bases and J 0 bases; nucleotides not matched to a gene: 6. Per the germline V gene, CDR1 is MGHRA and CDR2 is YSYEKL. In nucleotides, the CDR3 is TGCGCCAGCAGCCACCCTGGTAGCGGGAGCACAGATACGCAGTATTTT. Translated: CASSHPGSGSTDTQYF.

This clonotype was counted ten times or more. This chain connects TRBV29-1 to TRBJ1-5; D call uncertain. V dropped 7 bases and J dropped 6 bases, with 7 bases sitting between them. This CDR3 is 10 amino acids long. Germline values: CDR1 SQVTM, CDR2 ANQGSEA. CDR3 DNA: TGCAGCGCCCGTAGTCAGCCCCAGCATTTT. Its translation: CSARSQPQHF.

At least ten counts were recorded for this clonotype. The chain recombines TRBV6-1 with TRBJ1-5, with 11 bases matching TRBD1. Germline V gene sequence: CDR1 MNHNS, CDR2 SASEGT. The CDR3 covers 16 residues. The V and J ends lost 6 bases and 3 bases, in that order; junction bases with no gene match: 7. CDR3 nucleotide sequence: TGTGCCAGCAGATATGGACAGGGGGCAGTCAATCAGCCCCAGCATTTT. Its translation is CASRYGQGAVNQPQHF.

This clonotype occurred many times. The chain has TRBV24-1 and TRBJ2-3; D ambiguous. Germline V gene sequence: CDR1 KGHDR, CDR2 SFDVKD. V shed 7 bases and J shed 2 bases, with 6 bases lying between them. The CDR3 has 12 amino acids. CDR3 region: CATRGNTDTQYF. The CDR3 DNA is TGTGCCACCAGGGGCAACACAGATACGCAGTATTTT.

This clonotype was counted ten times or more. The genes are TRBV27 and TRBJ2-7; perhaps D is TRBD1 or TRBD2 (5 bases each). Germline CDR1 is MNHEY and CDR2 is SMNVEV (reference sequence). The CDR3 runs to 15 residues. V shed 6 bases and J shed 0 bases, with 15 bases lying between them. CDR3 residues: CASSPGQISSYEQYF. CDR3 nucleotide sequence: TGTGCCAGCAGCCCGGGGCAGATTAGCTCCTACGAGCAGTACTTC.

The table lists this clonotype with many counts. The chain is built from TRBV12-3 or TRBV12-4 and TRBJ1-2; D perhaps matches TRBD1 (5 bases). V was cut by 8 bases and J by 0 bases, with 10 bases left in between. The CDR3 covers 13 residues. The DNA of the CDR3 is TGTGCCAGCTCCGGCAGGGCTAACTATGGCTACACCTTC. It translates to CASSGRANYGYTF.

The sample holds many counts of this clonotype. At one boundary the junction diverges from the germline segment, which might be a read error. The V call is TRBV4-2, the J call TRBJ2-2; 10 nucleotides align to TRBD1. This CDR3 comprises 16 residues. Per the germline V gene, CDR1 is LGHNA and CDR2 is YNFKEQ. The CDR3 region has the DNA TGTGCCAGCAGCAAAGATGACAGGGGGCAGACCGGGGAGCTGTTTTTT. Its protein product is CASSKDDRGQTGELFF.

In this sample, this clonotype turned up many times. The chain joins TRBV12-3 or TRBV12-4 to TRBJ1-1; D ambiguous. V lost 6 bases and J 0 bases, leaving 5 bases between the germline ends. The CDR3 is 12 residues long. The CDR3 sequence is CASRLMNTEAFF. DNA for the CDR3: TGTGCCAGCAGGCTCATGAACACTGAAGCTTTCTTT.

This clonotype was observed many times. This chain's CDR3 is CASSQPGQGIGGANVLTF. As DNA, the CDR3 is TGTGCCAGCAGCCAACCCGGACAGGGAATAGGTGGGGCCAACGTCCTGACTTTC. The V and J genes are TRBV4-2 and TRBJ2-6; 8 bases line up with TRBD1. Germline CDR1 reads LGHNA; CDR2 reads YNFKEQ. The CDR3 runs 18 residues. V dropped 2 bases and J dropped 3; count of bases not matched to a gene: 9.

This clonotype has at least ten counts. This sequence joins TRBV15 and TRBJ1-3; D is ambiguous. The CDR3 is made up of 17 amino acids. The germline V gene encodes CDR1 LNHNV and CDR2 YYDKDF (reference sequence). The V end was cut by 0 bases, the J end by 0 bases, with 12 bases between. In DNA form, the CDR3 reads TGTGCCACCAGCAGAGATCTCGGCGGACGCTCTGGAAACACCATATATTTT. Translated: CATSRDLGGRSGNTIYF.